The 21 T cell receptor beta chains in this list originate from one sample, sequenced in a study of Graves' ophthalmopathy and Graves' hyperthyroidism. Amplified material comprised TCR beta CDR3 regions derived from RNA transcripts. HTBI primers primed a first-round RT-PCR, and a second-round multiplex PCR followed. TCRdb called the multiplex PCR reads again in MiXCR, with one record for every CDR3 protein. Of approximately 1.2 million distinct CDR3 sequences in the sample, 35% to 45% were seen once. Sequencing used peripheral blood or thyroid tissue (not recorded which). All receptors derive from an adult man with Graves' hyperthyroidism.

The chain has TRBV20-1 and TRBJ2-2, with unresolved D. Per germline, CDR1 DFQATT and CDR2 SNEGSKA (reference sequence). Trimming removed 4 bases at V and 4 bases at J, with 10 bases between. The CDR3 totals 13 residues. CDR3 bases: TGCAGTGCTAAATCAGGTCCCACCGGGGAGCTGTTTTTT. Translating gives CSAKSGPTGELFF.

The chain joins TRBV11-2 to TRBJ1-2; a weak D match, TRBD1 (6 bases). Germline V gene sequence: CDR1 SGHAT, CDR2 FQNNGV. The CDR3 has 17 residues. V was clipped by 5 bases and J by 4 bases, with 23 bases between them. The CDR3 DNA is TGTGCCAGCAGCCCCCAGAGACAGGCATCGAGTATCTATGGCTACACCTTC. Translating gives CASSPQRQASSIYGYTF. Combining the CDR3 with reference TRBV11-2 and TRBJ1-2 gives the whole variable domain EAGVAQSPRYKIIEKRQSVAFWCNPISGHATLYWYQQILGQGPKLLIQFQNNGVVDDSQLPKDRFSAERLKGVDSTLKIQPAKLEDSAVYLCASSPQRQASSIYGYTFGSGTRLTVV.

V and J are TRBV11-2 and TRBJ2-6, with D maybe TRBD1 (5 bases). The germline V gene encodes CDR1 SGHAT and CDR2 FQNNGV. CDR3 length: 15 amino acids. Trimming stripped 2 bases from V and 2 bases from J, with 7 bases between. This CDR3 reads CASSLRTTGANVLTF. The CDR3 DNA reads TGTGCCAGCAGCTTACGGACAACTGGGGCCAACGTCCTGACTTTC.

The rearrangement links TRBV7-6 to TRBJ2-2; TRBD2 aligns across 7 bases. V shed 1 base, J shed 7 bases, and the junction held 6 bases outside the gene matches. CDR3 length: 15 residues. Germline V gene sequence: CDR1 SGHVS, CDR2 FNYEAQ. As DNA, the CDR3 is TGTGCCAGCAGCTTAGTGGGGGGGATGTTCGGGGAGCTGTTTTTT. Residues: CASSLVGGMFGELFF.

In its sample, this clonotype was seen many times. The chain has TRBV9 and TRBJ2-5, with 8 bases lining up with TRBD1. Trimming took 4 bases from V and 1 from J; bases not matched to a gene: 6. This CDR3 spans 15 amino acids. CDR1 is SGDLS and CDR2 is YYNGEE in the germline V gene. As DNA, the CDR3 is TGTGCCAGCAGCCCTCGGGACAGGTTCCAAGAGACCCAGTACTTC. Residues: CASSPRDRFQETQYF. The whole variable domain, remainder taken from reference TRBV9 and TRBJ2-5, is DSGVTQTPKHLITATGQRVTLRCSPRSGDLSVYWYQQSLDQGLQFLIQYYNGEERAKGNILERFSAQQFPDLHSELNLSSLELGDSALYFCASSPRDRFQETQYFGPGTRLLVL.

This clonotype was counted at least ten times. V and J are TRBV29-1 and TRBJ1-4, with 9 bases identical to TRBD1. CDR3 length: 14 amino acids. J was trimmed by 5 bases and V by 5 bases; bases with no gene match: 6. Germline loops: CDR1 SQVTM, CDR2 ANQGSEA. CDR3 nucleotide sequence: TGCAGCGTTTCCGGGACAGGGCAAAATGAAAAACTGTTTTTT. Its protein is CSVSGTGQNEKLFF.

The V call is TRBV24-1, the J call TRBJ2-5, with TRBD1 matching 9 bases. The trim removed 4 bases at V and 0 bases at J, leaving 8 bases unmatched. This CDR3 contains 17 residues. Germline values: CDR1 KGHDR, CDR2 SFDVKD. CDR3 sequence reads: CATSDPRTGEYQETQYF. For the CDR3, the DNA is TGTGCCACCAGTGACCCCCGGACAGGGGAGTACCAAGAGACCCAGTACTTC.

This clonotype appeared a few times. V is TRBV18 and J is TRBJ2-5; no clear D gene. The CDR3 is 14 amino acids. V was clipped by 3 bases and J by 4 bases, with 12 bases between them. The germline CDR1 and CDR2 sequences are KGHSH and LQKENI. This CDR3 reads CASSPQPTGETQYF. As DNA, the CDR3 is TGTGCCAGCTCACCTCAACCCACCGGAGAGACCCAGTACTTC. The entire variable domain, with the rest obtained from reference TRBV18 and TRBJ2-5, is as follows: NAGVMQNPRHLVRRRGQEARLRCSPMKGHSHVYWYRQLPEEGLKFMVYLQKENIIDESGMPKERFSAEFPKEGPSILRIQQVVRGDSAAYFCASSPQPTGETQYFGPGTRLLVL.

This clonotype was found many times. The chain recombines TRBV7-9 with TRBJ1-5; D is perhaps TRBD1 (5 bases). V lost 3 bases, J lost 1 base, and 7 bases lay in between. This CDR3 comprises 14 residues. Germline CDR1 reads SEHNR; CDR2 reads FQNEAQ (reference sequence). CDR3 nucleotide sequence: TGTGCCAGCAGCTTGGGACCGAGCAATCAGCCCCAGCATTTT. The encoded protein is CASSLGPSNQPQHF. The variable domain in full, completed from reference TRBV7-9 and TRBJ1-5, reads DTGVSQNPRHKITKRGQNVTFRCDPISEHNRLYWYRQTLGQGPEFLTYFQNEAQLEKSRLLSDRFSAERPKGSFSTLEIQRTEQGDSAMYLCASSLGPSNQPQHFGDGTRLSIL.

This clonotype was seen only once. V usage is TRBV20-1 and J usage is TRBJ2-6; 9 bases line up with TRBD2. The length of the CDR3 is 15 residues. Germline V gives CDR1 DFQATT, CDR2 SNEGSKA (reference sequence). V lost 7 bases, J lost 0 bases, and 4 bases stayed unmatched. CDR3 residues: CSGLAVNSGANVLTF. The CDR3 coding sequence is TGCAGTGGACTAGCGGTAAACTCTGGGGCCAACGTCCTGACTTTC.

Turning to this clonotype: A much larger clone lies a single base off, so this may be a read error. V usage is TRBV7-9 and J usage is TRBJ2-5; D is undetermined. Germline loops: CDR1 SEHNR, CDR2 FQNEAQ (reference sequence). The CDR3 loop spans 16 amino acids. The CDR3 DNA sequence: TGTGCCAGCAGCTTAGTTGGGGTGATTACACAAGAGACCCAGTGCTTC. Translating gives CASSLVGVITQETQCF.

The sample holds many counts of this clonotype. The chain links TRBV9 to TRBJ2-2; the match to TRBD1 covers 9 bases. This CDR3 contains 17 residues. CDR1 and CDR2 (germline): SGDLS, YYNGEE. The V gene end was trimmed by 2 bases and the J gene end by 3 bases; junction bases not matched to a gene: 8. Written as DNA, the CDR3 is TGTGCCAGCAGCGTGACCGGGACAGGGTTGGACACCGGGGAGCTGTTTTTT. It is translated as CASSVTGTGLDTGELFF. The variable domain in full, with the rest retrieved from reference TRBV9 and TRBJ2-2, is DSGVTQTPKHLITATGQRVTLRCSPRSGDLSVYWYQQSLDQGLQFLIQYYNGEERAKGNILERFSAQQFPDLHSELNLSSLELGDSALYFCASSVTGTGLDTGELFFGEGSRLTVL.

The V call is TRBV14, the J call TRBJ1-2; D might be TRBD1 (6 bases). The CDR3 is made up of 14 amino acids. Germline CDR1 reads SGHDN; CDR2 reads FVKESK. Trimming removed 6 bases at V and 0 bases at J, with 11 bases between. The CDR3 here is CASRLTGTNYGYTF. CDR3 coding DNA: TGTGCCAGCAGATTAACAGGGACTAACTATGGCTACACCTTC. The full variable domain, rest sourced from reference TRBV14 and TRBJ1-2, is EAGVTQFPSHSVIEKGQTVTLRCDPISGHDNLYWYRRVMGKEIKFLLHFVKESKQDESGMPNNRFLAERTGGTYSTLKVQPAELEDSGVYFCASRLTGTNYGYTFGSGTRLTVV.

There are many counts of this clonotype. The chain joins TRBV7-9 to TRBJ1-1; a weak D match, TRBD1 (6 bases). CDR1 and CDR2 (germline): SEHNR, FQNEAQ (reference sequence). There are 15 residues in the CDR3. Trimming pared 5 bases from V and 1 base from J, leaving 14 bases between. This CDR3 reads CASSGAQGRNTEAFF. CDR3 nucleotide sequence: TGTGCCAGCAGCGGGGCACAGGGACGGAACACTGAAGCTTTCTTT.

This clonotype appeared a few times. The chain recombines TRBV20-1 with TRBJ1-1; D may be TRBD1 (6 bases). Trimming pared 6 bases from V and 4 bases from J, leaving 15 bases between. This CDR3 is 13 amino acids long. From germline, CDR1 is DFQATT and CDR2 SNEGSKA (reference sequence). The CDR3 coding sequence is TGCAGTGCAGTCGGGGGCGCAGGCACTGAAGCTTTCTTT. Its translation is CSAVGGAGTEAFF.

The chain has TRBV5-6 and TRBJ1-1; 7 bases are a match to TRBD1. CDR3 size: 16 residues. With 0 bases clipped from V and 5 bases from J, the junction kept 10 bases outside the gene matches. The germline V gene has CDR1 SGHDT and CDR2 YYEEEE. CDR3 protein: CASSLERGRVVTEAFF. Here the CDR3 DNA reads TGTGCCAGCAGCTTGGAGAGGGGGCGCGTGGTGACTGAAGCTTTCTTT.

This clonotype showed up just a few times. The genes are TRBV5-5 and TRBJ1-1; D might be TRBD1 (6 bases). The V gene lost 2 bases and the J gene lost 10 bases, with 15 bases spanning the gap. Germline V CDR1 and CDR2: SGHKS, YYEKEE (reference sequence). The CDR3 is 13 amino acids. This CDR3 is CASSLSGVDGAFF. The CDR3 DNA sequence: TGTGCCAGCAGCTTATCAGGGGTGGATGGAGCTTTCTTT. The whole variable domain, filled in from reference TRBV5-5 and TRBJ1-1, reads DAGVTQSPTHLIKTRGQQVTLRCSPISGHKSVSWYQQVLGQGPQFIFQYYEKEERGRGNFPDRFSARQFPNYSSELNVNALLLGDSALYLCASSLSGVDGAFFGQGTRLTVV.

This clonotype showed up many times. The rearrangement links TRBV7-9 to TRBJ1-2; 7 positions agree with TRBD1. This CDR3 is 14 amino acids long. V lost 7 bases and J lost 2; bases outside the gene matches: 7. The germline V gene has CDR1 SEHNR and CDR2 FQNEAQ (reference sequence). The CDR3, as DNA: TGTGCCAGCACCATCGGACAGGTGAACTATGGCTACACCTTC. This translates into CASTIGQVNYGYTF.

On this clonotype: A much larger clone differs from this one at a single base, so this may be a read error. CDR3 in DNA: TGTGCCAGCAGTTCCTGGGAGACAGCCTACGAGCAGTACTTC. It translates to CASSSWETAYEQYF. The chain links TRBV7-9 to TRBJ2-7; D is possibly TRBD1 or TRBD2 (5 bases each). Trimming took 6 bases from V and 2 from J, leaving 14 bases between them. Germline loops: CDR1 SEHNR, CDR2 FQNEAQ (reference sequence). CDR3 length: 14 residues.

The gene calls are TRBV28 and TRBJ2-7; weak D call: TRBD1 (5 bases). Germline values: CDR1 MDHEN, CDR2 SYDVKM. There are 15 residues in the CDR3. V dropped 10 bases and J dropped 3 bases, with 22 bases sitting between them. DNA of the CDR3: TGTGCCACTAATTCCGGGCAGGGTGTCCTCTACGAGCAGTACTTC. This encodes CATNSGQGVLYEQYF. Based on the CDR3 plus reference TRBV28 and TRBJ2-7, the full variable domain is DVKVTQSSRYLVKRTGEKVFLECVQDMDHENMFWYRQDPGLGLRLIYFSYDVKMKEKGDIPEGYSVSREKKERFSLILESASTNQTSMYLCATNSGQGVLYEQYFGPGTRLTVT.

In its sample, this clonotype was seen many times. The J gene is TRBJ2-7, the V gene TRBV20-1, with TRBD1 matching over 11 bases. Per germline, CDR1 DFQATT and CDR2 SNEGSKA (reference sequence). The CDR3 length is 13 residues. The V gene end was trimmed by 6 bases and the J gene end by 6 bases; junction bases not matched to a gene: 7. The CDR3 loop is CSARGTGGSEQYF. DNA for the CDR3: TGCAGTGCCAGGGGGACAGGGGGGAGCGAGCAGTACTTC.